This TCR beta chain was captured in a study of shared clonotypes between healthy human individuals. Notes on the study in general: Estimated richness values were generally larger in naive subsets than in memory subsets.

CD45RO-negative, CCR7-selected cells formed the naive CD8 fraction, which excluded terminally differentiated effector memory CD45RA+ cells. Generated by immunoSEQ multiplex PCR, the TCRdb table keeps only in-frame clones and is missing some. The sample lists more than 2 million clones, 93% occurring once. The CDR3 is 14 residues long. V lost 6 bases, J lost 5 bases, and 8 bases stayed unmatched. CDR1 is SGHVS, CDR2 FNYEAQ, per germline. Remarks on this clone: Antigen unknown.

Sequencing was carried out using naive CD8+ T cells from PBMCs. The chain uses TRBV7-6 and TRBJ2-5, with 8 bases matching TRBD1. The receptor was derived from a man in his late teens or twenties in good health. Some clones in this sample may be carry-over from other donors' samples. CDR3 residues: CASRSGQGEETQYF. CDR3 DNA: TGTGCCAGCAGATCTGGACAGGGCGAGGAGACCCAGTACTTC.